A single sample gave rise to the 31 T cell receptor beta chains below, sequenced in a study of naive and memory T cell subsets. TCR cDNA received a 3' ligated oligonucleotide that carried a UMI. Ligated cDNA underwent four rounds of PCR with nested alpha and beta constant region primers and SP2. TCRdb itself ran the 5' RACE reads through MiXCR, one entry per CDR3 protein. This table holds tens of thousands of distinct CDR3 sequences, about 7.2% found once. Receptor source: a male donor in good health.

This clonotype was recorded a few times. At one end the junction does not follow the germline gene, possibly because of a read error. The chain uses TRBV20-1 and TRBJ2-7, with 8 bases identical to TRBD1. The germline V gene has CDR1 DFQATT and CDR2 SNEGSKA (reference sequence). This CDR3 has 12 residues. The CDR3 bases are TGCAGTGCCAGAACAAGACAGGGGAACCCTGTCTTC. It specifies CSARTRQGNPVF.

This clonotype was recorded a few times. The chain uses TRBV5-8 and TRBJ2-7; maybe TRBD2 (5 bases). Germline lookup yields CDR1 SGHTS and CDR2 YDEGEE. The CDR3 runs 14 residues. The V end was cut by 4 bases, the J end by 3 bases, with 14 bases between. In DNA, the CDR3 is TGTGCCAGCAGCCCCGGAGGCAGCATCTACGAGCAGTACTTC. This translates into CASSPGGSIYEQYF.

The chain carries TRBV2 and TRBJ2-3; 8 nucleotides agree with TRBD1. Germline-derived CDR1 and CDR2 are SNHLY and FYNNEI. There are 14 residues in the CDR3. The V and J ends lost 8 bases and 0 bases, in that order; junction bases with no gene match: 4. The chain's CDR3 is CASSRDRSTDTQYF. In nucleotides, the CDR3 is TGTGCCAGCTCCCGGGACAGGAGCACAGATACGCAGTATTTT.

This clonotype occurred many times. V and J are TRBV20-1 and TRBJ2-7; TRBD2 agrees at 11 bases. The germline V gene encodes CDR1 DFQATT and CDR2 SNEGSKA (reference sequence). With V trimmed by 3 bases and J by 4 bases, 17 bases remained unmatched. CDR3 size: 18 residues. In DNA form, the CDR3 reads TGCAGTGCTAGGCCGGGATCCGCACTAGCGGGAGTAGGGTACGAGCAGTACTTC. Translation gives CSARPGSALAGVGYEQYF.

This clonotype showed up just a few times. The chain joins TRBV20-1 to TRBJ2-7, with TRBD1 matching over 9 bases. V dropped 7 bases and J dropped 7; count of bases not matched to a gene: 17. The CDR3 spans 15 residues. Germline V lookup: CDR1 DFQATT, CDR2 SNEGSKA (reference sequence). The DNA of the CDR3 is TGCAGTGATTATCCATCCGGGACAGGGATCGGAGAGCAGTACTTC. It yields the protein CSDYPSGTGIGEQYF.

This clonotype was counted many times. The chain combines TRBV5-5 with TRBJ2-7, with 8 bases fitting TRBD1. Germline-derived CDR1 and CDR2 are SGHKS and YYEKEE (reference sequence). The CDR3 spans 19 residues. With V trimmed by 2 bases and J by 3 bases, 19 bases remained unmatched. The CDR3 DNA follows: TGTGCCAGCAGCTTAAGGCAGGGGGCAGCTACATTAGACTACTACGAGCAGTACTTC. This sequence encodes CASSLRQGAATLDYYEQYF.

V gene TRBV11-2 combines with J gene TRBJ2-1; TRBD2 agrees at 7 bases. The CDR3 length is 18 residues. The V segment lost 1 base and the J segment 3 bases; nucleotides outside the gene matches: 12. CDR1 and CDR2 (germline): SGHAT, FQNNGV. The DNA of the CDR3 is TGTGCCAGCAGCTTAGTTCCCGTCGGGGGGTTGTACTACAATGAGCAGTTCTTC. The encoded protein is CASSLVPVGGLYYNEQFF.

This clonotype occurred many times. The chain joins TRBV7-2 to TRBJ1-6, with TRBD1 matching over 9 bases. V lost 5 bases and J lost 8; bases outside the gene matches: 1. The germline V gene encodes CDR1 SGHTA and CDR2 FQGNSA. There are 13 residues in the CDR3. DNA for the CDR3: TGTGCCAGCAGCCGGGACAGGGATTCACCCCTCCACTTT. It yields the protein CASSRDRDSPLHF.

In its sample, this clonotype was seen many times. In nucleotides, the CDR3 is TGTGCCAGCAGCCAAGACAAGCGGGGGCTTTATGGCTACACCTTC. Residues: CASSQDKRGLYGYTF. The chain recombines TRBV3-1 with TRBJ1-2; TRBD1 might be the D (6 bases). The V gene's germline CDR1 is LGHDT and CDR2 YNNKEL (reference sequence). V lost 0 bases, J lost 5 bases, and 13 bases lay in between. CDR3 size: 15 residues.

This clonotype was recorded many times. The chain combines TRBV12-3 or TRBV12-4 with TRBJ1-1; 7 bases agree with TRBD1. Germline trimming cut 6 bases from V and 5 bases from J; bases unmatched to any gene: 12. The CDR3 loop spans 15 amino acids. The chain's CDR3 is CASRRNTGENTEAFF. The CDR3 DNA reads TGTGCCAGCAGGCGGAACACAGGGGAGAATACTGAAGCTTTCTTT.

The rearrangement joins TRBV7-2 to TRBJ2-3; TRBD2 matches 11 bases. Per germline, CDR1 SGHTA and CDR2 FQGNSA. The trim removed 1 base at V and 5 bases at J, leaving 5 bases unmatched. The CDR3 covers 16 residues. As DNA, the CDR3 is TGTGCCAGCAGCTTAGTAGCGGGGGGGCAAGGAGATACGCAGTATTTT. Its translation is CASSLVAGGQGDTQYF.

This clonotype has only a few counts. The rearrangement uses TRBV19 and TRBJ2-7; 8 bases agree with TRBD2. Germline CDR1 LNHDA, CDR2 SQIVND (reference sequence). The CDR3 has 15 amino acids. V lost 5 bases and J lost 3; bases outside the gene matches: 9. The DNA of the CDR3 is TGTGCCAGTAGTTCCGCGGGGGGACCCGTCTACGAGCAGTACTTC. It translates to CASSSAGGPVYEQYF.

This clonotype was seen at least ten times. This chain uses TRBV19 with TRBJ1-1; D not resolved. The V end was cut by 7 bases, the J end by 0 bases, with 12 bases between. The CDR3 sequence is 14 residues long. Germline V lookup: CDR1 LNHDA, CDR2 SQIVND (reference sequence). CDR3 loop: CASTRRTVNTEAFF. The CDR3 region has the DNA TGTGCCAGTACCCGGAGGACGGTGAACACTGAAGCTTTCTTT.

This clonotype was recorded a few times. A read error may account for a junction end that differs from germline. Here the CDR3 DNA reads TGTGCCAGCAGTGAGAAGGACCGGGTCCGTTACTTT. Its translation is CASSEKDRVRYF. J is TRBJ1-1 and V is TRBV2; D not certain. Germline loops: CDR1 SNHLY, CDR2 FYNNEI. The CDR3 is 12 residues long.

This clonotype was observed at least ten times. The chain links TRBV6-1 to TRBJ1-1; weak D call: TRBD1 (6 bases). CDR3 length: 15 residues. Trimming took 4 bases from V and 1 from J, leaving 13 bases between them. Germline assignment: CDR1 MNHNS and CDR2 SASEGT. Here the CDR3 reads CASSVQGLANTEAFF. The CDR3, as DNA: TGTGCCAGCAGTGTACAGGGTTTGGCGAACACTGAAGCTTTCTTT.

This sequence joins TRBV7-9 and TRBJ2-3, with D tentatively TRBD2 (5 bases). CDR1 is SEHNR, CDR2 FQNEAQ, per germline (reference sequence). V was trimmed by 5 bases and J by 0 bases, leaving 12 bases between them. This CDR3 is 15 amino acids long. The CDR3 loop reads CASSRPRTSTDTQYF. CDR3 in DNA: TGTGCCAGCAGCCGTCCAAGGACTAGCACAGATACGCAGTATTTT.

This clonotype was observed many times. V gene TRBV7-9 combines with J gene TRBJ2-1, with D possibly TRBD2 on 6 matching bases. The CDR3 extends over 14 amino acids. The ends were cut back, 1 base at V and 9 bases at J, with 13 bases in the middle. Per the germline V gene, CDR1 is SEHNR and CDR2 is FQNEAQ (reference sequence). The CDR3 bases are TGTGCCAGCAGCTTAGGGTCCGGGGGTACTGAGCAGTTCTTC. This codes for CASSLGSGGTEQFF.

The CDR3 sequence: CSVPTGLNEKLFF. CDR3 in DNA: TGCAGCGTTCCGACAGGGCTTAATGAAAAACTGTTTTTT. The chain links TRBV29-1 to TRBJ1-4; TRBD1 agrees at 7 bases. CDR1 is SQVTM, CDR2 ANQGSEA, per germline. There are 13 residues in the CDR3. V lost 5 bases, J lost 4 bases, and 4 bases stayed unmatched.

A few counts support this clonotype. The rearrangement joins TRBV19 to TRBJ1-2; D might be TRBD1 (6 bases). This CDR3 is 14 amino acids long. From germline, CDR1 is LNHDA and CDR2 SQIVND (reference sequence). Trimming left V 7 bases short and J 8 bases short, with 20 bases between. The CDR3 DNA reads TGTGCCAGTAAATCACAGGGCAGGATTCGGGGCTACACCTTC. This gives the protein CASKSQGRIRGYTF.

This clonotype was detected only a few times. The chain links TRBV6-1 to TRBJ2-1, with TRBD2 as a possible D gene (6 bases). This CDR3 comprises 16 residues. CDR1 and CDR2 (germline): MNHNS, SASEGT. The V end lost 10 bases, the J end lost 3 bases, and 22 bases lay between the germline ends. The CDR3 protein is CATGSPGTHVYNEQFF. The CDR3 coding sequence is TGTGCCACGGGGAGCCCCGGGACTCACGTCTACAATGAGCAGTTCTTC.

The sample holds many counts of this clonotype. CDR3 bases: TGTGCCAGCAGTTCTTACAGGCCAGATTCACCCCTCCACTTT. Protein product: CASSSYRPDSPLHF. The J gene is TRBJ1-6, the V gene TRBV6-5, with D possibly matching TRBD1 (5 bases). Trimming shortened V by 4 bases and J by 8 bases, and 12 bases separated the two germline ends. From germline, CDR1 is MNHEY and CDR2 SVGAGI. The length of the CDR3 is 14 residues.

This clonotype showed up just a few times. V is TRBV2 and J is TRBJ2-1; TRBD2 is a possible D gene (6 bases). Trimming removed 1 base from V and 8 bases from J, with 12 bases in between. Germline loops: CDR1 SNHLY, CDR2 FYNNEI. This CDR3 has 14 amino acids. The DNA for the CDR3 is TGTGCCAGCAGTGAAGAGTTCGGAGGGGATGAGCAGTTCTTC. This translates into CASSEEFGGDEQFF. Supplemented by reference TRBV2 and TRBJ2-1, the full variable domain reads EPEVTQTPSHQVTQMGQEVILRCVPISNHLYFYWYRQILGQKVEFLVSFYNNEISEKSEIFDDQFSVERPDGSNFTLKIRSTKLEDSAMYFCASSEEFGGDEQFFGPGTRLTVL.

In this sample, this clonotype turned up a few times. The rearrangement uses TRBV5-1 and TRBJ2-1; TRBD1 might be the D (6 bases). With 1 base removed from V and 3 bases from J, the gap between germline ends came to 8 bases. The CDR3 is made up of 14 amino acids. The germline CDR1 and CDR2 sequences are SGHRS and YFSETQ. CDR3 sequence: CASSLSDSYNEQFF. DNA of the CDR3: TGCGCCAGCAGCTTGTCGGACAGCTACAATGAGCAGTTCTTC.

The chain links TRBV5-1 to TRBJ2-7, with 11 nucleotides matching TRBD2. Germline CDR1 and CDR2: SGHRS and YFSETQ. The V segment lost 0 bases and the J segment 1 base; nucleotides outside the gene matches: 0. The CDR3 totals 15 residues. CDR3 sequence: CASSLGLAGSYEQYF. The CDR3 DNA follows: TGCGCCAGCAGCTTGGGACTAGCGGGGTCCTACGAGCAGTACTTC.

J is TRBJ2-7 and V is TRBV4-1, with a weak D call TRBD2 (6 bases). V lost 2 bases and J 7 bases, leaving 12 bases between the germline ends. Germline V gene sequence: CDR1 MGHRA, CDR2 YSYEKL. There are 13 residues in the CDR3. The chain's CDR3 is CASSQTTSREQYF. Written as DNA, the CDR3 is TGCGCCAGCAGCCAAACGACTAGTCGGGAGCAGTACTTC.

This clonotype occurred a few times. This sequence joins TRBV3-1 and TRBJ1-1; the match to TRBD1 covers 7 bases. This CDR3 is 15 amino acids long. V trimming: 5 bases; J trimming: 1 base; junction bases outside the gene matches: 7. Germline CDR1 and CDR2: LGHDT and YNNKEL (reference sequence). The CDR3 nucleotides read TGTGCCAGCAGCACCAGACAGGGATGGAACACTGAAGCTTTCTTT. This codes for CASSTRQGWNTEAFF. Drawing the rest from reference TRBV3-1 and TRBJ1-1, the complete variable domain is DTAVSQTPKYLVTQMGNDKSIKCEQNLGHDTMYWYKQDSKKFLKIMFSYNNKELIINETVPNRFSPKSPDKAHLNLHINSLELGDSAVYFCASSTRQGWNTEAFFGQGTRLTVV.

The chain uses TRBV29-1 and TRBJ1-1, with TRBD1 as a possible D gene (5 bases). From germline, CDR1 is SQVTM and CDR2 ANQGSEA. This CDR3 has 12 residues. The V end lost 4 bases, the J end lost 11 bases, and 17 bases lay between the germline ends. The CDR3 nucleotides read TGCAGCGTTGTAACGGGGGGTGCCGGGGCTTTCTTT. Translated: CSVVTGGAGAFF.

This clonotype turned up a few times. The chain recombines TRBV14 with TRBJ1-2; tentatively, D is TRBD1 (6 bases). Between the trimmed V and J ends, which lost 3 bases and 4 bases, there was a span of 12 bases. CDR1 is SGHDN and CDR2 is FVKESK in the germline V gene. The CDR3 covers 14 residues. CDR3 DNA: TGTGCCAGCAGCCATGGGGGGCTGAGCTATGGCTACACCTTC. This sequence encodes CASSHGGLSYGYTF.

The CDR3 DNA follows: TGTGCCAGCAGCTTTCTAGCGGGAGTGGACGGGGAGCTGTTTTTT. Translation gives CASSFLAGVDGELFF. The chain joins TRBV7-2 to TRBJ2-2; TRBD2 matches at 10 bases. The CDR3 sequence is 15 residues long. Germline-derived CDR1 and CDR2 are SGHTA and FQGNSA. Losses at the gene ends were 3 bases for V and 7 bases for J; bases not matched to a gene: 5.

The rearrangement joins TRBV6-5 to TRBJ2-2, with 12 positions matching TRBD2. The J segment lost 1 base and the V segment lost 5 bases, leaving 11 bases of the junction unmatched. Germline loops: CDR1 MNHEY, CDR2 SVGAGI. CDR3 length: 19 amino acids. The CDR3 loop is CASSLYNPGLAGNTGELFF. In DNA form, the CDR3 reads TGTGCCAGCAGTCTTTACAATCCGGGACTAGCGGGGAACACCGGGGAGCTGTTTTTT.

This clonotype occurred a few times. The chain carries TRBV19 and TRBJ2-6; D gene ambiguous. Germline values: CDR1 LNHDA, CDR2 SQIVND (reference sequence). The CDR3 sequence is 13 residues long. The V gene lost 4 bases and the J gene lost 4 bases, with 5 bases spanning the gap. The CDR3 protein is CASSSQGANVLTF. CDR3 sequence (DNA): TGTGCCAGTAGTAGCCAGGGGGCCAACGTCCTGACTTTC.